Listed here are 8 T cell receptor beta chains from one sample, sequenced in a study of lymphopenia after photon versus proton radiotherapy. TCRdb's table, derived via immunoSEQ multiplex PCR, lists solely in-frame clones and lacks some. The sample carries some 28,000 clones, 81% recorded once. The specimen comprised peripheral blood, sampled from a patient treated with photon-based radiotherapy. Receptor source: a man between 50 and 59 years old with gastric cancer.

This clone was seen more than once but under ten times. The chain recombines TRBV29-1 with TRBJ2-1, with 7 bases fitting TRBD1. Trimming removed 7 bases from V and 4 bases from J; junction bases left unmatched: 7. The CDR3 is 13 residues long. Germline-derived CDR1 and CDR2 are SQVTM and ANQGSEA. The CDR3 DNA reads TGCAGCGCCCAGGGGGACGGGTACAATGAGCAGTTCTTC. Translation: CSAQGDGYNEQFF.

J is TRBJ2-2 and V is TRBV2; unclear D gene. CDR1 and CDR2 from the germline V gene are SNHLY and FYNNEI. V lost 8 bases and J lost 4, with 20 bases in between. The CDR3 extends over 16 amino acids. As DNA, the CDR3 is TGTGCCAGCTCGTCCCCAGGATCCCATTTCACCGGGGAGCTGTTTTTT. Its translation is CASSSPGSHFTGELFF.

This chain connects TRBV4-1 to TRBJ2-7; the D is unclear. The CDR3 totals 14 residues. V lost 4 bases and J 2 bases, leaving 12 bases between the germline ends. Per the germline V gene, CDR1 is MGHRA and CDR2 is YSYEKL. The CDR3 protein is CASSPGLGAYEQYV. In DNA, the CDR3 is TGCGCCAGCAGCCCCGGTCTAGGTGCCTACGAGCAGTACGTC.

CDR3: CASRGRPYTGELFF. The CDR3 DNA follows: TGTGCCAGCCGGGGCAGGCCATACACCGGGGAGCTGTTTTTT. This chain joins TRBV11-1 and TRBJ2-2, with D perhaps given as TRBD1 or TRBD2 (5 bases each). Germline assignment: CDR1 SGHAT and CDR2 FQDESV (reference sequence). The CDR3 length is 14 residues. V was shortened by 8 bases and J by 3 bases, with 13 bases between the two germline ends. Variable domain in full (rest from reference TRBV11-1 and TRBJ2-2): EAEVAQSPRYKITEKSQAVAFWCDPISGHATLYWYRQILGQGPELLVQFQDESVVDDSQLPKDRFSAERLKGVDSTLKIQPAELGDSAMYLCASRGRPYTGELFFGEGSRLTVL.

J is TRBJ2-7 and V is TRBV7-2, with D possibly TRBD2 on 6 matching bases. CDR1 SGHTA and CDR2 FQGNSA come from the germline V gene. Trimming took 1 base from V and 5 from J, leaving 12 bases between them. CDR3 size: 14 residues. This CDR3 reads CASSLVGWGDEQYV. The DNA of the CDR3 is TGTGCCAGCAGCTTAGTCGGCTGGGGGGACGAGCAGTACGTC.

The V gene is TRBV10-1, the J gene TRBJ2-1; unclear D gene. CDR1 and CDR2 (germline): WNHNN, SYGVQD (reference sequence). This CDR3 is built from 12 residues. Trimming took 9 bases from V and 9 from J, leaving 15 bases between them. CDR3 DNA sequence: TGCGCCAGTGAATTATTGGCTGGTGAGCAGTTCTTC. Encoded protein: CASELLAGEQFF.

The chain recombines TRBV5-6 with TRBJ2-3; 8 bases match TRBD1. Trimming cost V 4 bases and J 1 base; bases outside gene matches: 2. This CDR3 has 14 amino acids. Germline lookup yields CDR1 SGHDT and CDR2 YYEEEE. CDR3: CASSPGQGTDTQYF. The CDR3 DNA reads as TGTGCCAGCAGCCCGGGACAGGGCACAGATACGCAGTATTTT.

The chain combines TRBV10-3 with TRBJ2-6; 7 nucleotides agree with TRBD1. This CDR3 is 15 amino acids long. Germline V CDR1 and CDR2: ENHRY, SYGVKD. V lost 5 bases, J lost 2 bases, and 3 bases stayed unmatched. The CDR3 DNA reads as TGTGCCATCAGTAGACAGGGCGCTGGGGCCAACGTCCTGACTTTC. Its translation: CAISRQGAGANVLTF.